The 17 T cell receptor beta chains given below trace back to one sample, sequenced in a study of cytomegalovirus exposure and HLA in healthy donors. PCR amplification relied on 60 Vbeta primers (plus 13 Jbeta primers). Produced via immunoSEQ multiplex PCR; TCRdb's table is partial and in-frame only. The repertoire consists of over 100,000 clones, with around four fifths occurring once and the leading ten covering 7% to 9%. The material sequenced was PBMCs. These TCRs come from a woman aged 45-59 years in good health and CMV-seropositive.

The chain carries TRBV7-9 and TRBJ2-1; TRBD2 aligns across 8 bases. Germline assignment: CDR1 SEHNR and CDR2 FQNEAQ (reference sequence). V gave up 6 bases and J gave up 1 base; unmatched junction bases: 8. CDR3 length equals 16 residues. The CDR3 loop reads CASSFPLAGSYNEQFF. The DNA of the CDR3 is TGTGCCAGCAGTTTTCCCTTAGCGGGGTCCTACAATGAGCAGTTCTTC.

CDR3 region: CAISAGLAGGNKVTDTQYF. The CDR3 region has the DNA TGTGCCATCAGTGCGGGACTAGCGGGGGGGAATAAAGTCACAGATACGCAGTATTTT. The chain carries TRBV10-3 and TRBJ2-3; 16 bases align to TRBD2. CDR1 and CDR2 (germline): ENHRY, SYGVKD. The CDR3 consists of 19 residues. Unmatched junction bases numbered 9, after V lost 4 bases and J lost 2 bases.

J is TRBJ2-1 and V is TRBV6-5; TRBD2 matches 14 bases. CDR1 MNHEY and CDR2 SVGAGI come from the germline V gene. V shed 10 bases, J shed 7 bases, and the junction held 9 bases outside the gene matches. This CDR3 contains 15 residues. CDR3 bases: TGTGCCACCCAGGGGGGGACTAGCGGGAGAAATGAGCAGTTCTTC. Protein sequence: CATQGGTSGRNEQFF.

This clone has just one count. V usage is TRBV18 and J usage is TRBJ2-5; 14 nucleotides align to TRBD2. The DNA end is a closer match to TRBJ2-7, so the J assignment may be wrong. The germline V gene has CDR1 KGHSH and CDR2 LQKENI. CDR3 length: 17 amino acids. The CDR3 sequence: CASSPTGGLAGGDEQYF. In DNA, the CDR3 is TGTGCCAGCTCACCGACGGGCGGACTAGCGGGAGGAGACGAGCAGTACTTC.

This clone appeared once. A read error may account for a junction end that differs from germline. J is TRBJ2-6 and V is TRBV2; 8 bases match TRBD2. Per germline, CDR1 SNHLY and CDR2 FYNNEI. The CDR3 covers 14 residues. The CDR3 is CASRQGAGANGLTF. In nucleotides, the CDR3 is TGTGCCAGTCGTCAGGGAGCGGGGGCCAACGGCCTGACTTTC.

The chain is built from TRBV6-1 and TRBJ2-7, with 10 bases fitting TRBD1. In germline, CDR1 is MNHNS, CDR2 SASEGT. This CDR3 is 13 amino acids long. J gave up 4 bases and V 5 bases, and 2 bases lay outside the gene matches. CDR3 loop: CASSQGQGYEQYF. DNA for the CDR3: TGTGCCAGCAGTCAGGGACAGGGGTACGAGCAGTACTTC.

This sequence joins TRBV7-2 and TRBJ1-5, with D possibly matching TRBD1 (6 bases). In germline, CDR1 is SGHTA, CDR2 FQGNSA. V was clipped by 6 bases and J by 1 base, with 13 bases between them. The CDR3 spans 15 residues. This CDR3 reads CASSSQGDSNQPQHF. Written as DNA, the CDR3 is TGTGCCAGCAGTTCACAGGGAGACAGCAATCAGCCCCAGCATTTT. The entire variable domain, with the rest obtained from reference TRBV7-2 and TRBJ1-5, is as follows: GAGVSQSPSNKVTEKGKDVELRCDPISGHTALYWYRQSLGQGLEFLIYFQGNSAPDKSGLPSDRFSAERTGGSVSTLTIQRTQQEDSAVYLCASSSQGDSNQPQHFGDGTRLSIL.

The chain has TRBV28 and TRBJ2-7; D might be TRBD2 (5 bases). V was clipped by 3 bases and J by 2 bases, with 8 bases between them. The CDR3 spans 13 residues. Per the germline V gene, CDR1 is MDHEN and CDR2 is SYDVKM. The CDR3 loop is CASSLRAPYEQYF. For the CDR3, the DNA is TGTGCCAGCAGTTTGCGGGCACCCTACGAGCAGTACTTC.

The genes are TRBV7-3 and TRBJ2-3; possibly TRBD2 for D (7 bases). Germline V CDR1 and CDR2: SGHTA, FQGTGA. This CDR3 has 16 amino acids. V was trimmed by 5 bases and J by 0 bases, leaving 15 bases between them. The CDR3 loop is CASSPAGAISTDTQYF. The CDR3 nucleotides are TGTGCCAGCAGCCCGGCGGGGGCGATTAGCACAGATACGCAGTATTTT.

This clone was recorded a few times. V usage is TRBV6-6 and J usage is TRBJ2-7, with 12 positions matching TRBD2. Per the germline V gene, CDR1 is MNHNY and CDR2 is SVGAGI (reference sequence). Losses at the gene ends were 6 bases for V and 1 base for J; bases not matched to a gene: 7. The CDR3 is 16 amino acids. CDR3 sequence (DNA): TGTGCCAGCAGACCACTAGCGGGGGGACCTTCCTACGAGCAGTACTTC. Its protein product is CASRPLAGGPSYEQYF.

The V call is TRBV10-3, the J call TRBJ2-2; 15 nucleotides line up with TRBD2. The length of the CDR3 is 17 residues. V was pared by 4 bases and J by 5 bases, with 5 bases of the junction left unmatched. Per the germline V gene, CDR1 is ENHRY and CDR2 is SYGVKD. In DNA form, the CDR3 reads TGTGCCATCAGTGGGGGACTAGCGGGAGGAGGGACCGGGGAGCTGTTTTTT. This translates into CAISGGLAGGGTGELFF.

This rearrangement joins TRBV6-1 to TRBJ1-5, with unresolved D. Germline V lookup: CDR1 MNHNS, CDR2 SASEGT. The length of the CDR3 is 15 residues. Trimming stripped 0 bases from V and 5 bases from J, with 11 bases between. The chain's CDR3 is CASSEAVRTYQPQHF. The CDR3, as DNA: TGTGCCAGCAGTGAAGCGGTTAGGACTTATCAGCCCCAGCATTTT.

Turning to this clone: At one boundary the junction diverges from the germline segment, which might be a read error. This chain uses TRBV10-3 with TRBJ2-2; 13 positions match TRBD2. This CDR3 is built from 15 residues. Germline V lookup: CDR1 ENHRY, CDR2 SYGVKD. CDR3 protein: CATSYGLAGAGELFF. In DNA form, the CDR3 reads TGTGCCACCAGTTATGGACTAGCGGGGGCCGGGGAGCTGTTTTTT.

The CDR3 bases are TGTGCCATCCAAGCGGGGGAGAACACCGGGGAGCTGTTTTTT. This codes for CAIQAGENTGELFF. The chain joins TRBV10-3 to TRBJ2-2; 8 bases are shared with TRBD2. CDR3 size: 14 residues. Germline trimming cut 8 bases from V and 1 base from J; bases unmatched to any gene: 3. From germline, CDR1 is ENHRY and CDR2 SYGVKD.

J is TRBJ1-5 and V is TRBV6-5; a weak D match, TRBD1 (6 bases). The germline V and J ends were trimmed by 2 bases and 7 bases, with 15 bases remaining between them. This CDR3 spans 15 amino acids. Looked up from germline, CDR1 is MNHEY and CDR2 is SVGAGI. The CDR3 DNA reads as TGTGCCAGCAGTTACGAGGGGGGGTACGTCCAGCCCCAGCATTTT. Its translation is CASSYEGGYVQPQHF.

The chain recombines TRBV7-9 with TRBJ2-5; the D gene is possibly TRBD2 (6 bases). Germline lookup yields CDR1 SEHNR and CDR2 FQNEAQ (reference sequence). V lost 11 bases, J lost 5 bases, and 21 bases lay in between. The CDR3 loop spans 14 amino acids. In DNA form, the CDR3 reads TGTGCCGCCAGGGACGGGAGAAGGGAGGAGACCCAGTACTTC. The encoded protein is CAARDGRREETQYF.

By share, this clone counts as medium-sized (0.01 to 0.1%). The chain couples TRBV6-5 to TRBJ2-7; D ambiguous. CDR3 length equals 14 residues. Per the germline V gene, CDR1 is MNHEY and CDR2 is SVGAGI. V lost 5 bases and J 3 bases, leaving 14 bases between the germline ends. The CDR3 region has the DNA TGTGCCAGCAGTGAACACTCAGGAATCTACGAGCAGTACTTC. Translation gives CASSEHSGIYEQYF.